These T cell receptor beta chains were read from a single sample in a study of cytomegalovirus exposure and HLA in healthy donors. Measured with immunoSEQ multiplex PCR; TCRdb has only the in-frame clones, and not every one. This repertoire shows approximately 140,000 clones, roughly three fifths found once; its top ten account for approximately 1.7%. What was sequenced was PBMCs. All receptors come from a male donor in good health and CMV-seronegative. Each CDR3 is given with its conserved first and last residue. A D gene is named only where the DNA matches it firmly.

D | J | V | CDR3
TRBD1 | TRBJ2-7 | TRBV28 | CASSSGTGWYEQYF
TRBD2 | TRBJ2-3 | TRBV29-1 | CSAASGGIADTQYF
- | TRBJ1-3 | TRBV4-2 | CASSQGAGGPTSGNTIYF
- | TRBJ2-5 | TRBV5-1 | CASSLVDKQETQYF
TRBD1 | TRBJ1-1 | TRBV18 | CASSPRLQGVGTEAFF
- | TRBJ2-3 | TRBV6-5 | CASSPRGAPGDTQYF
- | TRBJ2-5 | TRBV19 | CASSIKGLGAETQYF
TRBD1 | TRBJ2-7 | TRBV6-5 | CASSYDGTGTYEQYF
- | TRBJ2-5 | TRBV10-3 | CAAGWGETQYF
- | TRBJ2-2 | TRBV5-1 | CASSLGDSNTGELFF
- | TRBJ2-1 | TRBV28 | CANSATGRAGVYNEQFF
TRBD1 | - | TRBV7-8 | CASSWPGQGSAYEQYF
- | TRBJ1-2 | TRBV2 | CASTPSGENGYTF
- | TRBJ1-1 | TRBV7-9 | CASSRAGTEAFF
- | TRBJ2-2 | TRBV7-9 | CASRRTGTGELFF
- | TRBJ2-7 | TRBV4-1 | CASSDYEVGPYEQYF
TRBD1 | TRBJ1-4 | TRBV27 | CASSLSRGQVNEKLFF
TRBD1 | TRBJ2-7 | TRBV25-1 | CASRGTASYEQYF
- | TRBJ1-5 | TRBV13 | CASSQGSSNQPQHF
- | TRBJ2-5 | TRBV18 | CASSLVQGPQETQYF
TRBD2 | TRBJ2-7 | TRBV9 | CASSVSGGTYEQYF
TRBD2 | TRBJ2-1 | TRBV4-1 | CASSQIAGGREQFF
TRBD2 | TRBJ2-5 | TRBV10-3 | CAIRATSGGGETQYF
- | TRBJ1-1 | TRBV19 | CASSPPGVQRDTEAFF
- | TRBJ2-1 | TRBV19 | CASSPSSYNEQFF
- | TRBJ1-6 | TRBV7-9 | CASTGSSYNSPLHF
TRBD1 | TRBJ1-5 | TRBV30 | CAWSPGQGNQPQHF
- | TRBJ2-1 | TRBV5-1 | CASSRDNEQFF
- | TRBJ2-3 | TRBV19 | CASRQATDTQYF
- | TRBJ2-3 | TRBV6-5 | CAATADGGAPDTQYF
- | TRBJ1-3 | TRBV5-1 | CASSFENSGNTIYF
- | TRBJ1-5 | TRBV29-1 | CSVRQPNQPQHF
TRBD2 | TRBJ2-7 | TRBV27 | CASSLRGYEQYF
- | TRBJ1-5 | TRBV6-6 | CATNSGQSNQPQHF
- | TRBJ1-1 | TRBV11-2 | CVSSLEGLTEAFF
- | TRBJ1-5 | TRBV7-2 | CASSFMAGGNQPQHF
- | TRBJ2-5 | TRBV9 | CASSVGSRETQYF
TRBD2 | TRBJ2-1 | TRBV5-6 | CASSQTSGGLYEQFF
TRBD1 | TRBJ2-1 | TRBV6-4 | CASSGTGGYNEQFF
- | TRBJ1-1 | TRBV9 | CASSVAFRDSEAFF
TRBD1 | TRBJ2-7 | TRBV7-9 | CASSRGQAGSSSYEQYF